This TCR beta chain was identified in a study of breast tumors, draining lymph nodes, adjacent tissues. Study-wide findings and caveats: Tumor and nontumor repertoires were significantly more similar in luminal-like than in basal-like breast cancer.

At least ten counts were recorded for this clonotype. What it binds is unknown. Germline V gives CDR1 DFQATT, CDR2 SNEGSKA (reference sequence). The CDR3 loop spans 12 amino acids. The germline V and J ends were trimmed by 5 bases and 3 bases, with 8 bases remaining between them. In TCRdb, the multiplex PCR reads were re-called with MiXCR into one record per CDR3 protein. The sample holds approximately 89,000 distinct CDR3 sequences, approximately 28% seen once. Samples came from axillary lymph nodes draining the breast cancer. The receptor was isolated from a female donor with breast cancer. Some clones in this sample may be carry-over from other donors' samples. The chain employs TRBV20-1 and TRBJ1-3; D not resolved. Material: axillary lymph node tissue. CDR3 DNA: TGCAGTGCTCCTTCATATGGAAACACCATATATTTT. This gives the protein CSAPSYGNTIYF.